Shown below are 23 T cell receptor beta chains from a single sample sequenced in a study of naive and memory T cell subsets. The SP2 primer and nested alpha and beta constant region primers amplified ligated cDNA in four rounds. TCRdb used MiXCR to reprocess the 5' RACE reads, holding one entry per CDR3 protein. The sample holds tens of thousands of distinct CDR3 sequences; 8% to 9% are singletons and the top ten take over 15%. The library had UMIs added by 3' ligation of an oligonucleotide to TCR cDNA. All receptors come from a female donor in good health.

This clonotype was detected ten times or more. The chain couples TRBV7-9 to TRBJ1-3; D is undetermined. Germline assignment: CDR1 SEHNR and CDR2 FQNEAQ (reference sequence). With 3 bases removed from V and 4 bases from J, the gap between germline ends came to 10 bases. This CDR3 contains 14 residues. The CDR3 sequence: CASSFPEAGNTIYF. As DNA, the CDR3 is TGTGCCAGCAGCTTTCCCGAAGCAGGAAACACCATATATTTT.

This clonotype was recorded at least ten times. The V gene is TRBV6-5, the J gene TRBJ2-7; possibly TRBD1 or TRBD2 for D (6 bases each). Germline-derived CDR1 and CDR2 are MNHEY and SVGAGI. This CDR3 is built from 13 residues. The V and J ends lost 0 bases and 5 bases respectively, with 8 bases between them. In DNA form, the CDR3 reads TGTGCCAGCAGTTACTCGAGGGGGGACGAGCAGTACTTC. This translates into CASSYSRGDEQYF.

This clonotype was picked up many times. The CDR3 sequence is CASSSYRGLNNEQFF. As DNA, the CDR3 is TGTGCCAGCAGCTCGTACCGTGGGCTTAACAATGAGCAGTTCTTC. The V gene is TRBV11-2, the J gene TRBJ2-1; the D is unclear. The CDR3 totals 15 residues. The V end lost 4 bases, the J end lost 5 bases, and 15 bases lay between the germline ends. Germline V lookup: CDR1 SGHAT, CDR2 FQNNGV.

There are many counts of this clonotype. The rearrangement links TRBV11-2 to TRBJ2-3, with TRBD2 as a possible D gene (5 bases). The CDR3 contains 15 residues. In germline, CDR1 is SGHAT, CDR2 FQNNGV. V was trimmed by 5 bases and J by 2 bases, leaving 14 bases between them. The DNA for the CDR3 is TGTGCCAGCAGCCTGACGCGGGCCATCACAGATACGCAGTATTTT. It yields the protein CASSLTRAITDTQYF.

This clonotype was seen more than once but under ten times. This chain uses TRBV7-9 with TRBJ2-5; D remains ambiguous. Trimming shortened V by 5 bases and J by 0 bases, and 16 bases separated the two germline ends. Looked up from germline, CDR1 is SEHNR and CDR2 is FQNEAQ (reference sequence). The CDR3 is made up of 16 amino acids. The CDR3 region is CASSAFQLWYQETQYF. The CDR3 DNA follows: TGTGCCAGCAGCGCATTTCAGCTATGGTACCAAGAGACCCAGTACTTC.

This clonotype occurred many times. The gene calls are TRBV2 and TRBJ2-1; 9 positions match TRBD2. With V trimmed by 2 bases and J by 6 bases, 5 bases remained unmatched. Looked up from germline, CDR1 is SNHLY and CDR2 is FYNNEI. This CDR3 region has 15 residues. CDR3: CASSERVAGANEQFF. For the CDR3, the DNA is TGTGCCAGCAGTGAACGAGTAGCGGGAGCCAATGAGCAGTTCTTC.

The chain couples TRBV6-6 to TRBJ1-1; the D gene is possibly TRBD1 (5 bases). The V end lost 6 bases, the J end lost 1 base, and 9 bases lay between the germline ends. The germline V gene has CDR1 MNHNY and CDR2 SVGAGI (reference sequence). The length of the CDR3 is 13 residues. The CDR3 protein is CASRTDGNTEAFF. CDR3 nucleotide sequence: TGTGCCAGCAGGACAGATGGGAACACTGAAGCTTTCTTT.

This clonotype was observed at least ten times. The DNA for the CDR3 is TGTGCCACCAGTGATTTGACACATGAGCAGTTCTTC. Encoded protein: CATSDLTHEQFF. This rearrangement joins TRBV24-1 to TRBJ2-1; D gene uncertain. The ends were cut back, 0 bases at V and 8 bases at J, with 4 bases in the middle. This CDR3 contains 12 residues. Germline V gene lookup returns CDR1 KGHDR and CDR2 SFDVKD.

The gene calls are TRBV2 and TRBJ2-5; 7 bases match TRBD2. Losses at the gene ends were 4 bases for V and 3 bases for J; bases not matched to a gene: 5. Germline V lookup: CDR1 SNHLY, CDR2 FYNNEI. The CDR3 totals 14 residues. Here the CDR3 reads CASSGGLVKETQYF. The CDR3 region has the DNA TGTGCCAGCAGTGGAGGACTAGTCAAAGAGACCCAGTACTTC.

In its sample, this clonotype was seen a few times. This chain uses TRBV7-9 with TRBJ2-5, with 12 nucleotides matching TRBD2. The CDR3 is 16 residues long. CDR1 is SEHNR, CDR2 FQNEAQ, per germline (reference sequence). The trim removed 5 bases at V and 0 bases at J, leaving 4 bases unmatched. The CDR3 DNA follows: TGTGCCAGCAGCATACTAGCGGGGGGAAACCAAGAGACCCAGTACTTC. Translated, it gives CASSILAGGNQETQYF.

This clonotype occurred a few times. This rearrangement joins TRBV5-4 to TRBJ2-1, with 8 bases fitting TRBD1. V lost 2 bases to trimming and J lost 7 bases; unmatched junction nucleotides: 8. The CDR3 is 15 residues long. The germline CDR1 and CDR2 sequences are SGHNT and YYREEE (reference sequence). CDR3: CASSLGGQDYNEQFF. Written as DNA, the CDR3 is TGTGCCAGCAGCTTAGGGGGACAGGATTATAATGAGCAGTTCTTC.

At least ten counts were recorded for this clonotype. The chain employs TRBV19 and TRBJ1-1; D perhaps matches TRBD1 (6 bases). CDR3 length equals 12 residues. Germline lookup yields CDR1 LNHDA and CDR2 SQIVND (reference sequence). The V end was cut by 5 bases, the J end by 10 bases, with 14 bases between. The CDR3 bases are TGTGCCAGTAGTCCTCGGACAGAGGGAGCTTTCTTT. Translating gives CASSPRTEGAFF. Full variable domain (remainder filled in from reference TRBV19 and TRBJ1-1): DGGITQSPKYLFRKEGQNVTLSCEQNLNHDAMYWYRQDPGQGLRLIYYSQIVNDFQKGDIAEGYSVSREKKESFPLTVTSAQKNPTAFYLCASSPRTEGAFFGQGTRLTVV.

This chain uses TRBV20-1 with TRBJ2-7; 10 positions agree with TRBD1. V was clipped by 4 bases and J by 7 bases; unmatched bases: 10. The CDR3 runs to 14 residues. The germline V gene has CDR1 DFQATT and CDR2 SNEGSKA (reference sequence). The CDR3 loop reads CSAKKTGGGSEQYF. CDR3 in DNA: TGCAGTGCTAAAAAGACAGGGGGCGGGAGTGAGCAGTACTTC.

The rearrangement joins TRBV6-6 to TRBJ2-1; D ambiguous. The germline CDR1 and CDR2 sequences are MNHNY and SVGAGI (reference sequence). Trimming cost V 7 bases and J 6 bases, with 4 bases left between them. The CDR3 runs to 10 residues. The CDR3 reads CASTGNEQFF. DNA for the CDR3: TGTGCCAGCACAGGCAATGAGCAGTTCTTC.

This clonotype came up many times. The chain couples TRBV18 to TRBJ1-5, with unresolved D. The CDR3 contains 14 residues. V dropped 5 bases and J dropped 2 bases, with 10 bases sitting between them. Per germline, CDR1 KGHSH and CDR2 LQKENI. This chain's CDR3 is CASSEGIGNQPQHF. In nucleotides, the CDR3 is TGTGCCAGCTCAGAGGGAATAGGCAATCAGCCCCAGCATTTT.

The gene calls are TRBV12-3 or TRBV12-4 and TRBJ1-5, with TRBD1 identical over 9 bases. J lost 7 bases, V lost 0 bases, and 4 bases had no gene match. The CDR3 totals 15 residues. The CDR3 nucleotides are TGTGCCAGCAGTTTAGCGGACAGGGGTATGCAGCCCCAGCATTTT. Encoded protein: CASSLADRGMQPQHF.

This clonotype was counted only a few times. The rearrangement uses TRBV30 and TRBJ2-5; 8 bases are shared with TRBD2. This CDR3 comprises 13 residues. The germline V gene has CDR1 GTSNPN and CDR2 SVGIG (reference sequence). Trimming cost V 2 bases and J 7 bases; bases outside gene matches: 6. CDR3: CAWSPGRAWTQYF. The CDR3 nucleotides are TGTGCCTGGAGTCCCGGGAGGGCCTGGACCCAGTACTTC.

This clonotype was observed at least ten times. The chain combines TRBV2 with TRBJ1-2, with a weak D call TRBD1 (5 bases). Germline assignment: CDR1 SNHLY and CDR2 FYNNEI. This CDR3 is 13 amino acids long. Trimming removed 6 bases at V and 4 bases at J, with 12 bases between. The CDR3 DNA reads TGTGCCAGCAGCGGGGGACCCAGCTATGGCTACACCTTC. Translation: CASSGGPSYGYTF.

This clonotype was counted only a few times. The CDR3 loop reads CASSESGGRTEAFF. The CDR3 coding sequence is TGCGCCAGCAGTGAGTCGGGGGGGCGGACTGAAGCTTTCTTT. The chain employs TRBV10-1 and TRBJ1-1; weak D call: TRBD1 (6 bases). The germline gives CDR1 WNHNN, CDR2 SYGVQD (reference sequence). CDR3 length: 14 amino acids. Trimming removed 0 bases from V and 5 bases from J, with 10 bases in between.

The chain combines TRBV28 with TRBJ1-5; D is undetermined. V lost 4 bases, J lost 10 bases, and 2 bases lay in between. In germline, CDR1 is MDHEN, CDR2 SYDVKM. The length of the CDR3 is 9 residues. CDR3 coding DNA: TGTGCCAGCAGTTCCCCCCAGCATTTT. It translates to CASSSPQHF.

This clonotype was counted ten times or more. The CDR3 sequence: CASSNRGPPYEQYF. CDR3 nucleotides: TGTGCCAGCAGTAACAGGGGGCCCCCCTACGAGCAGTACTTC. The chain is built from TRBV6-2 or TRBV6-3 and TRBJ2-7, with 9 positions matching TRBD1. V lost 5 bases and J lost 2; bases outside the gene matches: 4. This CDR3 has 14 amino acids. In germline, CDR1 is MNHEY, CDR2 SVGEGT.

V and J are TRBV5-1 and TRBJ1-6; D uncertain. V lost 0 bases, J lost 8 bases, and 12 bases lay in between. In germline, CDR1 is SGHRS, CDR2 YFSETQ. The CDR3 runs to 15 residues. As DNA, the CDR3 is TGCGCCAGCAGCTTGGATGAGCCCCCGTATTCACCCCTCCACTTT. This translates into CASSLDEPPYSPLHF.

The V and J genes are TRBV30 and TRBJ2-5, with 12 bases that match TRBD2. With 4 bases clipped from V and 5 bases from J, the junction kept 11 bases outside the gene matches. From germline, CDR1 is GTSNPN and CDR2 SVGIG (reference sequence). The CDR3 loop spans 16 amino acids. CDR3 nucleotides: TGTGCCTGGAAGGAGGCTAGCGGGAGGGTTGGGGAGACCCAGTACTTC. The encoded protein is CAWKEASGRVGETQYF.